The 26 T cell receptor beta chains below come from one sample, sequenced in a study of shared clonotypes between healthy human individuals. It was CD45RO-negative cells, positively selected for CCR7, that made up naive CD8 cells, with terminally differentiated effector memory CD45RA+ cells excluded. Generated by immunoSEQ multiplex PCR, the TCRdb table keeps only in-frame clones and is missing some. In the table there are around 1.9 million clones, roughly 93% of which are singletons. Material for sequencing was naive CD8+ T cells from PBMCs. The receptors derive from a man younger than 35 in good health. Some clones in this sample may be carry-over from other donors' samples.

The rearrangement links TRBV15 to TRBJ1-3; D unclear. The CDR3 is 17 amino acids. The germline V and J ends were trimmed by 1 base and 2 bases, with 15 bases remaining between them. Germline assignment: CDR1 LNHNV and CDR2 YYDKDF (reference sequence). The CDR3 DNA is TGTGCCACCAGCAGAGGGGCGGGTATGAGCCCTGGAAACACCATATATTTT. Translation gives CATSRGAGMSPGNTIYF.

The chain is built from TRBV7-9 and TRBJ1-2; 10 bases are shared with TRBD1. The trim removed 5 bases at V and 5 bases at J, leaving 8 bases unmatched. CDR3 length: 15 residues. Germline V CDR1 and CDR2: SEHNR, FQNEAQ (reference sequence). Here the CDR3 DNA reads TGTGCCAGCAGCCTTCCGACAGGGGGCAAGTATGGCTACACCTTC. Protein product: CASSLPTGGKYGYTF.

V is TRBV5-5 and J is TRBJ1-1; 7 nucleotides agree with TRBD1. V trimming: 1 base; J trimming: 5 bases; junction bases outside the gene matches: 5. CDR1 and CDR2 from the germline V gene are SGHKS and YYEKEE (reference sequence). The CDR3 consists of 14 residues. CDR3 residues: CASSLFRGDTEAFF. CDR3 in DNA: TGTGCCAGCAGCTTGTTCAGGGGGGATACTGAAGCTTTCTTT.

About this clone: Within the sample, other DNA sequences also encode this same CDR3. This chain connects TRBV27 to TRBJ2-1, with D uncertain. V shed 2 bases and J shed 3 bases, with 5 bases lying between them. Germline CDR1 and CDR2: MNHEY and SMNVEV (reference sequence). The CDR3 loop spans 13 amino acids. The CDR3 region is CASSLGSYNEQFF. Here the CDR3 DNA reads TGTGCCAGCAGTTTAGGCAGCTACAATGAGCAGTTCTTC.

Points on this clone: The identical CDR3 is also encoded by other nucleotide sequences in the sample. The chain uses TRBV4-3 and TRBJ1-1; D uncertain. Germline loops: CDR1 LGHNA, CDR2 YSLEER. V gave up 0 bases and J gave up 2 bases, with 10 bases separating them. This CDR3 comprises 15 residues. Here the CDR3 DNA reads TGCGCCAGCAGCCAAGATGGGTGGGGAAACACTGAAGCTTTCTTT. It translates to CASSQDGWGNTEAFF.

The CDR3 here is CASRLGGTEAFF. The CDR3 DNA is TGTGCCAGCAGACTAGGGGGCACTGAAGCTTTCTTT. This rearrangement joins TRBV27 to TRBJ1-1, with a tentative D call TRBD1 (6 bases). V was pared by 6 bases and J by 4 bases, with 9 bases between. This CDR3 region has 12 residues. CDR1 MNHEY and CDR2 SMNVEV come from the germline V gene (reference sequence).

The chain combines TRBV7-8 with TRBJ2-7, with 7 bases identical to TRBD1. V gave up 0 bases and J gave up 3 bases; unmatched junction bases: 2. The CDR3 covers 14 residues. Germline CDR1 SGHVS, CDR2 FQNEAQ. This chain's CDR3 is CASSLARGFYEQYF. DNA of the CDR3: TGTGCCAGCAGCTTAGCCAGGGGGTTCTACGAGCAGTACTTC.

The chain has TRBV12-5 and TRBJ2-5, with 10 bases fitting TRBD1. The CDR3 totals 14 residues. Trimming removed 5 bases from V and 3 bases from J; junction bases left unmatched: 3. CDR1 and CDR2 (germline): LGHNT, FRNRAP. The CDR3 loop is CASGIGTGEETQYF. DNA of the CDR3: TGTGCTAGTGGTATAGGGACAGGGGAAGAGACCCAGTACTTC.

The rearrangement joins TRBV29-1 to TRBJ2-3, with TRBD2 matching 11 bases. Germline V gene lookup returns CDR1 SQVTM and CDR2 ANQGSEA. The V gene end was trimmed by 3 bases and the J gene end by 5 bases; junction bases not matched to a gene: 13. This CDR3 contains 17 residues. Written as DNA, the CDR3 is TGCAGCGTTGAGGGACTAGCGGAGGTGGGGGACGAAGATACGCAGTATTTT. It yields the protein CSVEGLAEVGDEDTQYF.

This clone was seen a single time. CDR3: CASSLARGGTQYF. CDR3 DNA: TGCGCCAGCAGCTTGGCCAGGGGTGGGACCCAGTACTTC. V is TRBV5-1 and J is TRBJ2-5, with D perhaps matching TRBD1 (6 bases). CDR1 is SGHRS, CDR2 YFSETQ, per germline. The CDR3 is made up of 13 amino acids. V was clipped by 0 bases and J by 7 bases, with 10 bases between them.

As DNA, the CDR3 is TGTGCCAGCAGCCCGGGACTAGCGGGAGGCCGCGTCCCTGGCACAGATACGCAGTATTTT. Protein product: CASSPGLAGGRVPGTDTQYF. The V gene is TRBV11-3, the J gene TRBJ2-3, with TRBD2 matching over 15 bases. The CDR3 is 20 amino acids. Germline V lookup: CDR1 SGHNT, CDR2 YENEEA. The V gene end was trimmed by 5 bases and the J gene end by 1 base; junction bases not matched to a gene: 13. The full variable domain, in which reference TRBV11-3 and TRBJ2-3 provide the parts outside the CDR3, is EAGVVQSPRYKIIEKKQPVAFWCNPISGHNTLYWYLQNLGQGPELLIRYENEEAVDDSQLPKDRFSAERLKGVDSTLKIQPAELGDSAVYLCASSPGLAGGRVPGTDTQYFGPGTRLTVL.

The J gene is TRBJ1-5, the V gene TRBV19, with D perhaps matching TRBD1 (5 bases). V was cut by 3 bases and J by 1 base, with 10 bases left in between. Germline V CDR1 and CDR2: LNHDA, SQIVND (reference sequence). This CDR3 has 15 residues. The CDR3 spells CASSIWDGSNQPQHF. As DNA, the CDR3 is TGTGCCAGTAGTATTTGGGACGGCAGCAATCAGCCCCAGCATTTT. Filled out from reference TRBV19 and TRBJ1-5, the complete variable domain reads DGGITQSPKYLFRKEGQNVTLSCEQNLNHDAMYWYRQDPGQGLRLIYYSQIVNDFQKGDIAEGYSVSREKKESFPLTVTSAQKNPTAFYLCASSIWDGSNQPQHFGDGTRLSIL.

The chain joins TRBV6-5 to TRBJ2-2, with 9 bases fitting TRBD1. Germline assignment: CDR1 MNHEY and CDR2 SVGAGI. The CDR3 loop spans 16 amino acids. V gave up 3 bases and J gave up 2 bases; unmatched junction bases: 4. The CDR3 bases are TGTGCCAGCAGTTATTGGACAGGGGCTAACACCGGGGAGCTGTTTTTT. The encoded protein is CASSYWTGANTGELFF.

This chain connects TRBV13 to TRBJ2-7; D tentatively fits TRBD1 or TRBD2 (5 bases each). This CDR3 has 15 amino acids. Trimming cost V 7 bases and J 2 bases, with 18 bases left between them. Germline lookup yields CDR1 PRHDT and CDR2 FYEKMQ (reference sequence). The CDR3 is CASTPPGTPAYEQYF. The CDR3 coding sequence is TGTGCCAGCACCCCCCCCGGGACCCCGGCCTACGAGCAGTACTTC.

This rearrangement joins TRBV6-5 to TRBJ2-1, with 7 bases lining up with TRBD1. Germline V gene sequence: CDR1 MNHEY, CDR2 SVGAGI. Losses at the gene ends were 6 bases for V and 2 bases for J; bases not matched to a gene: 4. The CDR3 consists of 14 residues. The CDR3 loop is CASRSQGAYNEQFF. In DNA, the CDR3 is TGTGCCAGCAGATCCCAGGGGGCCTACAATGAGCAGTTCTTC.

The rearrangement uses TRBV4-1 and TRBJ1-1; 7 bases map to TRBD1. Germline assignment: CDR1 MGHRA and CDR2 YSYEKL. The CDR3 consists of 15 residues. Trimming cost V 4 bases and J 5 bases; bases outside gene matches: 10. In DNA form, the CDR3 reads TGCGCCAGCAGCCCGACAGGGAGCGGGCTGACTGAAGCTTTCTTT. Protein product: CASSPTGSGLTEAFF.

The chain is built from TRBV29-1 and TRBJ2-1, with a weak D call TRBD1 (6 bases). This CDR3 spans 13 amino acids. Germline V gene lookup returns CDR1 SQVTM and CDR2 ANQGSEA. V gave up 3 bases and J gave up 15 bases, with 21 bases separating them. DNA of the CDR3: TGCAGCGTTGAGAAGACAGGCTCCACCGCTCTGTTCTTC. Protein: CSVEKTGSTALFF.

The chain couples TRBV14 to TRBJ1-1; D call uncertain. The CDR3 is made up of 15 amino acids. The ends were cut back, 0 bases at V and 5 bases at J, with 13 bases in the middle. The V gene's germline CDR1 is SGHDN and CDR2 FVKESK. This chain's CDR3 is CASSQDSGWNTEAFF. The DNA for the CDR3 is TGTGCCAGCAGCCAAGATTCGGGCTGGAATACTGAAGCTTTCTTT. Full variable domain (missing parts from reference TRBV14 and TRBJ1-1): EAGVTQFPSHSVIEKGQTVTLRCDPISGHDNLYWYRRVMGKEIKFLLHFVKESKQDESGMPNNRFLAERTGGTYSTLKVQPAELEDSGVYFCASSQDSGWNTEAFFGQGTRLTVV.

This chain joins TRBV9 and TRBJ2-7, with 9 nucleotides matching TRBD1. This CDR3 comprises 15 residues. The trim removed 3 bases at V and 5 bases at J, leaving 9 bases unmatched. Germline CDR1 and CDR2: SGDLS and YYNGEE. CDR3 bases: TGTGCCAGCAGCGGACCCGGGACAGGGACCCACGAGCAGTACTTC. It codes for CASSGPGTGTHEQYF.

The rearrangement joins TRBV27 to TRBJ1-2; D is uncertain. Trimming pared 3 bases from V and 0 bases from J, leaving 23 bases between. The germline V gene has CDR1 MNHEY and CDR2 SMNVEV (reference sequence). The CDR3 is 19 amino acids. The CDR3 nucleotides read TGTGCCAGCAGTTTTTTTCAATCGGTCGGAGGTCCCACTAACTATGGCTACACCTTC. It encodes CASSFFQSVGGPTNYGYTF.

The chain recombines TRBV21-1 with TRBJ1-1. TRBV21-1 is a pseudogene segment. The CDR3 extends over 11 amino acids. This CDR3 is CANPDGREAFF. CDR3 DNA: TGTGCCAACCCGGACGGGCGAGAAGCTTTCTTT.

V and J are TRBV27 and TRBJ2-7; 8 bases fit TRBD1. CDR1 MNHEY and CDR2 SMNVEV come from the germline V gene (reference sequence). The length of the CDR3 is 12 residues. The trim removed 10 bases at V and 1 base at J, leaving 3 bases unmatched. The CDR3 DNA reads TGTGCCACCCGGACAGGGTCCTACGAGCAGTACTTC. Translating it yields CATRTGSYEQYF.

J is TRBJ1-1 and V is TRBV5-1; unclear D gene. The CDR3 totals 15 residues. Germline assignment: CDR1 SGHRS and CDR2 YFSETQ. V was clipped by 4 bases and J by 2 bases, with 15 bases between them. For the CDR3, the DNA is TGCGCCAGCAGCGTCTCGGAGGGCATCAACACTGAAGCTTTCTTT. Translated, it gives CASSVSEGINTEAFF.

The rearrangement uses TRBV13 and TRBJ1-1; 12 bases are shared with TRBD1. V lost 5 bases to trimming and J lost 7 bases; unmatched junction nucleotides: 8. The CDR3 is 15 residues long. Germline V gene data show CDR1 as PRHDT and CDR2 as FYEKMQ (reference sequence). Here the CDR3 reads CASSPGTGGLGEAFF. The CDR3 nucleotides are TGTGCCAGCAGCCCCGGGACAGGGGGCCTGGGTGAAGCTTTCTTT.

The V and J genes are TRBV2 and TRBJ2-5; TRBD1 might be the D (5 bases). The DNA end is a closer match to TRBJ2-7, so the J assignment may be wrong. There are 12 residues in the CDR3. The germline CDR1 and CDR2 sequences are SNHLY and FYNNEI. CDR3 sequence (DNA): TGTGCCAGCAGTGAAGCAGGGGACGAGCAGTACTTC. Amino acids: CASSEAGDEQYF.

The rearrangement uses TRBV5-6 and TRBJ2-3; perhaps TRBD2 as D (6 bases). Per germline, CDR1 SGHDT and CDR2 YYEEEE. This CDR3 has 16 amino acids. The ends were cut back, 6 bases at V and 6 bases at J, with 23 bases in the middle. CDR3 sequence (DNA): TGTGCCAGCACCCCCGAGGGCGGCGGGATGTTTGATACGCAGTATTTT. This codes for CASTPEGGGMFDTQYF.